What follows is one T cell receptor (beta chain) and its context. Its antigen remains undetermined. Per-nucleotide qualities are absent, and no much larger clonotype sits a single base away. In total, just over 650 healthy bone marrow donors made up the cohort. At the time of sampling, every cohort member was nominally healthy, though immune exposures that went unrecorded were likely present. The donor tested CMV seronegative and was one of the 352 seronegative cohort members. A peripheral blood sample was collected from each donor, and TCR beta sequencing was performed on peripheral blood mononuclear cells. Genomic DNA was extracted from the blood cell samples with the Qiagen DNeasy Blood Extraction Kit. The CDR3 numbers 14 residues from cysteine through phenylalanine. CDR3 DNA is the only sequence kept; it has 42 bases, read in frame from the first base. For CDR1 and CDR2, the germline V gene lists LGHNA and YSLEER. Compared with germline, V lacks 1 base and J lacks 3 bases; bases without a gene match: 3.

The data derive from a study of cytomegalovirus exposure and HLA in healthy donors (dated by TCRdb to about 2017). Some background on the complete study: An earlier analysis of 587 of the donors reported 276 Gb of sequence data and around 110 million unique TCR beta sequences obtained from some 200 million T cells. Approximately 330 gigabases of sequencing data and around 80 million unique TCR sequences made up an early release that covered about 640 HLA-typed donors. The genetic ancestry cluster associated with self-reported Caucasian donors included about four fifths of the 350 to 500 genotyped donors. The aim of the study was to test whether cataloging public T cell receptors could identify signatures of past pathogen exposure. The T cell repertoires of around 730 subjects were profiled by immunosequencing and related to cytomegalovirus serostatus. Along with the approximately 650-subject first cohort, a separate validation cohort of over 90 different subjects was used. To predict cytomegalovirus infection status, the study brought together high-throughput TCR immunosequencing, statistical association of individual TCRs with disease status, and machine learning. In a later analysis, previously published TCR beta repertoires from 500 to 750 donors were re-analyzed and high-resolution HLA genotyping was added so that TCR occurrence patterns could be studied. In the later analysis, no new phenotypic data were used to find candidate immune exposures; instead, reliance was placed on TCR beta sequences and their occurrence across donors. An earlier analysis of 587 of the donors used high-throughput TCR beta sequencing to judge whether each TCR beta V gene segment behaved as functional or pseudogenic. Donor age, sex, ethnicity and CMV serostatus were compiled alongside the repertoire data. In a later genetic analysis, genome-wide SNP genotypes for about three fifths of the roughly 670 donors were used, and that subset was treated as a discovery cohort. Every discovery cohort repertoire had been produced on one sequencing platform. HLA typing included class I and class II loci at four-digit resolution. Typing coverage varied by locus: roughly 620-640 donors for A, B, C, DRB1 and DQB1; around 560 for DQA1; more than 600 for DPA1; under 490 for DPB1. Five DR-DQ haplotypes were treated as single units for association and clustering because of strong linkage in the cohort. Among around 400 genotyped donors of the cohort, an average of around 240,000 unique TCR beta nucleotide sequences was sequenced per donor, of which about 19% were non-productive. The paper as a whole reports these results and caveats: A later analysis reported that several top co-occurrence clusters appeared linked to parvovirus B19, influenza, CMV and Epstein-Barr virus. In a later analysis, over 15,000 TCR beta sequences were associated with specific HLA alleles at a false discovery rate of 0.05. A further reported finding was that TCR beta sequences accurately predicted the HLA-A and HLA-B alleles for most subjects in the first cohort. Because some donors lacked HLA typing at each locus, the association tests relied only on the typed subset. Because counts were too low, some 17 rarely observed V segments, including chromosome 9 orphons, were excluded from the earlier analysis of fewer than 650 of the donors. The authors suggested that the approach could potentially be extended to other disease states and immunological phenotypes. Across donors, most TCR sequences were observed very rarely, whereas some public TCRs were present in many individuals. In this cohort, only TCR beta chains were sequenced, and detectable features were limited by the absence of alpha or paired-chain data. A group of highly shared sequence variants was considered likely to be a technical artifact of the sequencing pipeline. In an earlier analysis of approximately 590 of the donors, most TCR beta V segments were observed in productive rearrangements about 87% or about 30% of the time, broadly matching IMGT annotations. A later genetic analysis reported fewer N-insertions in productive TCRs among donors in an Asian-associated ancestry cluster than the roughly 700-donor mean. Sequencing depth was assumed to be roughly uniform across donors in the presence/absence analyses, though that assumption may not hold. The classifier was reported to diagnose cytomegalovirus status with high specificity and sensitivity in both the original and validation cohorts. In a later analysis, most CMV-associated TCR beta chains were found to appear HLA-restricted, with HLA associations seemingly driven largely by CMV exposure. According to a later analysis, TCR association rates differed among HLA loci, with DRB1 alleles showing the most associated TCRs and HLA-C alleles showing the fewest. Linkage disequilibrium might explain the correlated functional status among segregating V segments, but an unknown experimental factor could not be ruled out. In vitro tests confirmed that three of the cytomegalovirus-associated TCR beta chains recognize cytomegalovirus antigens. Some IMGT-functional V segments, including TRBV6-2 and TRBV6-3, could not be told apart with the 87-base-pair reads, so those segments were excluded. In a later analysis, HLA-associated TCR beta chains were found to be more clonally expanded and to have lower generation probabilities than equally common non-associated chains. Strong co-occurrence of HLA alleles, especially DR and DQ, made assigning TCR associations to individual alleles difficult. A later genetic analysis associated a missense DCLRE1C variant with V-gene and J-gene trimming of TCR beta chains, and an independent cohort replicated the association. The study gave a list of roughly 150 TCR beta chains associated with cytomegalovirus. CMV serostatus was the only immune exposure information available for the cohort.

Library generation was performed with the immunoSEQ multiplex PCR assay. A mixture of 60 forward primers for TCR Vbeta segments and 13 reverse primers for TCR Jbeta segments was used in the multiplex PCR. A multiplex PCR assay on genomic DNA amplified the CDR3 region of rearranged TCR beta genes. The amplified TCR beta libraries were sequenced on the Illumina HiSeq System as 87-base-pair reads. Processing in the source paper ran as follows. Across the 700 or so repertoires, a later analysis counted 78 million or so unique TCR beta chains, some 11 million of which were shared by at least two donors. A nearest-neighbor algorithm error-corrected the raw reads and collapsed the reads into unique sequences, merging closely related sequences to remove PCR and sequencing errors. To assign V, D and J gene segments, CDR3 sequences were aligned to IMGT reference sequences. For a sequence to be retained, at least a six-nucleotide match to both a V gene segment and a J gene segment was required. A rearrangement was called productive if the CDR3 had no stop codons and remained in frame with V and J, and every other rearrangement was called non-productive. CDR3 was defined by IMGT convention, running from the second conserved V-encoded cysteine to the conserved J-encoded phenylalanine. In an earlier analysis of around 570 of the donors, sequences lacking an unambiguous match to a single V gene segment were excluded. In an earlier analysis of a few hundred of the donors, V segments were called functional above 56.7% productive rearrangements and were called segregating when the between-donor standard deviation exceeded 5%. A statistical classification framework was built to diagnose cytomegalovirus status from the catalog of TCR beta chain sequences. A later analysis assigned V and J genes by comparing TCR nucleotide sequences with IMGT/GENE-DB human TR gene sequences. The TCRdist pipeline was used in a later analysis to assign CDR3 sequences and most-parsimonious VDJ recombination scenarios. In a later analysis, every TCR beta chain was defined by the combination of its CDR3 amino acid sequence and its V-gene family, and reads without a unique V-gene family were dropped. In a later analysis, 500 to 700 highly shared, low-generation-probability nucleotide sequences were removed to address suspected cross-contamination and a sequencing artifact. For each public chain, a later analysis derived a clonal expansion index from normalized ranks of inferred template counts within each repertoire. Generation probabilities in a later analysis came from a VDJ recombination model fitted to out-of-frame rearrangements, and those results were checked against IGoR. A later analysis scored TCR-TCR, TCR-HLA and TCR-CMV co-occurrence with hypergeometric tests, applying a repertoire-size bias correction to TCR pairs. In a later analysis, false discovery rates were estimated by permuting HLA or CMV assignments 20 times. A later analysis grouped co-occurring TCRs with DBSCAN, adding TCRdist sequence similarity when clustering within HLA-allele-positive subsets. Repertoires with fewer than 30,000 or more than 120,000 public chains, plus five repertoires with anomalous nucleotide sharing, were excluded from co-occurrence clustering. What TCRdb holds here is the immuneACCESS table cut down to in-frame rearrangements. Part of the clones is not present; checked against another copy, under half of the missing clones reflect an unresolved V gene, and the others are unexplained. That table is the source of V, J and clone size, and D and trimming were worked out from the DNA. This sample comprises 150,000 to 200,000 clones, approximately 85% of them detected only once. Clones ranked in the top ten supply approximately 2% of the sample.

The TCR sequence derives from a man in his late teens or twenties in good health and CMV-seronegative. Recombination connected TRBV4-3 to TRBJ2-7, and 7 junctional nucleotides match TRBD1. Source material: PBMCs. The DNA sequence is TGCGCCAGCAGCCAAGGACAGGGTATCTACGAGCAGTACTTC. Its protein reads: CASSQGQGIYEQYF.